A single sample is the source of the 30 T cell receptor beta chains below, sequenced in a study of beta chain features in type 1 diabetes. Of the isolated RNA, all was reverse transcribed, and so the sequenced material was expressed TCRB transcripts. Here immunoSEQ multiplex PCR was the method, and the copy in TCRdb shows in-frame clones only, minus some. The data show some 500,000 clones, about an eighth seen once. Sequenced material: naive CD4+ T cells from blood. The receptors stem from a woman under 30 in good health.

The CDR3 nucleotides read TGTGCCAGCAGGACGGGGCTTCGGAATGAAAAACTGTTTTTT. Its protein is CASRTGLRNEKLFF. The chain is built from TRBV2 and TRBJ1-4; D might be TRBD1 (5 bases). The CDR3 totals 14 residues. V was pared by 6 bases and J by 5 bases, with 13 bases between. The germline CDR1 and CDR2 sequences are SNHLY and FYNNEI.

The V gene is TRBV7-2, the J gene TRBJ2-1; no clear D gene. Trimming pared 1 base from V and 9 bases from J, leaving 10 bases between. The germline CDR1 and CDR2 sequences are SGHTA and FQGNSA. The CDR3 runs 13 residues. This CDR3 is CASSLVSGGEQFF. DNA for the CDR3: TGTGCCAGCAGCTTAGTGAGTGGCGGTGAGCAGTTCTTC.

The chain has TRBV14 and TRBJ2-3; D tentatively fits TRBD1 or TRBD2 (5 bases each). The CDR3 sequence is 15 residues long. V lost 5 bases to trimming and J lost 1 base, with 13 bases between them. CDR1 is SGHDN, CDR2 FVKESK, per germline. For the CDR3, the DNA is TGTGCCAGCAGCGGGACCTCTTTGCGCACAGATACGCAGTATTTT. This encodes CASSGTSLRTDTQYF.

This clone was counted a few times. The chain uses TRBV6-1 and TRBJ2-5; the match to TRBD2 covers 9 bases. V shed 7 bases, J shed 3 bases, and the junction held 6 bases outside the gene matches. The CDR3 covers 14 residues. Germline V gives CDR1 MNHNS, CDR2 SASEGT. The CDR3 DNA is TGTGCCAGCAAAACTAGCGGGTCCAAAGAGACCCAGTACTTC. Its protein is CASKTSGSKETQYF.

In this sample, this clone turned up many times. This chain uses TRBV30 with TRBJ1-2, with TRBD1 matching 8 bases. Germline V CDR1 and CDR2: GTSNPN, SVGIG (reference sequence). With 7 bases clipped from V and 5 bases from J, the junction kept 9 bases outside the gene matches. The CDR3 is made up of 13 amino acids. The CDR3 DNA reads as TGTGCCTCCCGACAGGGGAAGAAATATGGCTACACCTTC. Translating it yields CASRQGKKYGYTF.

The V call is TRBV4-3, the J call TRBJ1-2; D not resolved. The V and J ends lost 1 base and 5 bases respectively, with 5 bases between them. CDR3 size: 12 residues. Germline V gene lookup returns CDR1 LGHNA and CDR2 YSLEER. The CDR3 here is CASSQAGYGYTF. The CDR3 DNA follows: TGCGCCAGCAGCCAAGCCGGGTATGGCTACACCTTC.

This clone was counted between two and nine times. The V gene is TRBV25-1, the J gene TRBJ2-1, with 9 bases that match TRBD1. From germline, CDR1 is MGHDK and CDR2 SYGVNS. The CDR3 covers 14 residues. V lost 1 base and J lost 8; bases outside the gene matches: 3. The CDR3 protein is CASSEWDRVHEQFF. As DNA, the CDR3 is TGTGCCAGCAGTGAATGGGACAGGGTCCATGAGCAGTTCTTC.

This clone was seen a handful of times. The CDR3 here is CASSFGSAMNTEAFF. DNA for the CDR3: TGTGCCAGCAGCTTCGGGTCCGCCATGAACACTGAAGCTTTCTTT. This chain uses TRBV7-2 with TRBJ1-1; D not certain. Germline-derived CDR1 and CDR2 are SGHTA and FQGNSA. The CDR3 is 15 amino acids. Trimming took 3 bases from V and 0 from J, leaving 11 bases between them.

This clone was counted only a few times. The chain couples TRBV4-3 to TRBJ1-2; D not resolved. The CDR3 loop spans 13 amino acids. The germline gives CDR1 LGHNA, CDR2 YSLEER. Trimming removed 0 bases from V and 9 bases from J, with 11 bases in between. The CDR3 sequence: CASSQELRARYTF. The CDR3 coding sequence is TGCGCCAGCAGCCAAGAACTGAGGGCCCGCTACACCTTC.

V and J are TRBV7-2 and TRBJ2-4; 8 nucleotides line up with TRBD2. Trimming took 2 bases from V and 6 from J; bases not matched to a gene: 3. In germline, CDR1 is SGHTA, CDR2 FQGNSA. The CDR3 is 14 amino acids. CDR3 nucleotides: TGTGCCAGCAGCTTAACAGCGGGAGTAAACATTCAGTACTTC. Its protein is CASSLTAGVNIQYF.

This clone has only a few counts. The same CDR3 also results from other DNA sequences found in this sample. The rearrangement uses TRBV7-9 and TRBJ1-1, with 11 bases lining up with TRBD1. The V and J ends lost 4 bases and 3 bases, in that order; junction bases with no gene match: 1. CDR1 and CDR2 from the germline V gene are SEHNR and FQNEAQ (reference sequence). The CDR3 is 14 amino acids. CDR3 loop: CASSSGQGDTEAFF. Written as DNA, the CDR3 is TGTGCCAGCAGCTCGGGACAGGGGGACACTGAAGCTTTCTTT.

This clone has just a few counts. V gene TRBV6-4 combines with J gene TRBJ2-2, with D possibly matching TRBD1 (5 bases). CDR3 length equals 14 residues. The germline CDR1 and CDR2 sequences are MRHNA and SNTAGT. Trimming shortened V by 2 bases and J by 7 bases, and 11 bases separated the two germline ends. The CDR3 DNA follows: TGTGCCAGCAGTGACCGGCCAGGGATCGGGGAGCTGTTTTTT. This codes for CASSDRPGIGELFF.

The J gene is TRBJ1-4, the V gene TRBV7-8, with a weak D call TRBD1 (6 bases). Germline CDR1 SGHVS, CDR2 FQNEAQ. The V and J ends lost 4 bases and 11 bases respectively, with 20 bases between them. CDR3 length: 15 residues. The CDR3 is CASSSRGGPPWKLFF. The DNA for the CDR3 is TGTGCCAGCAGCTCCCGAGGGGGTCCCCCTTGGAAACTGTTTTTT.

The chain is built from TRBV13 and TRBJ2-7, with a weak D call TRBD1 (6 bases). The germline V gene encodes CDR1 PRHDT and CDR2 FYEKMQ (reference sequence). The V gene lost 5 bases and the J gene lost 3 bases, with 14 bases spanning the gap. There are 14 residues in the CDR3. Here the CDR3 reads CASSPPRGHYEQYF. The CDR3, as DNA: TGTGCCAGCAGCCCGCCGAGGGGACACTACGAGCAGTACTTC.

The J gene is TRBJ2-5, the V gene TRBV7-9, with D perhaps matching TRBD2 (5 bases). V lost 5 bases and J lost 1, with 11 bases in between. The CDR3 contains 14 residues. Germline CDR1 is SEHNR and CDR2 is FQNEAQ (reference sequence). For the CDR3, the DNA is TGTGCCAGCAGCCGGCTCGGGGTCCAAGAGACCCAGTACTTC. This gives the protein CASSRLGVQETQYF.

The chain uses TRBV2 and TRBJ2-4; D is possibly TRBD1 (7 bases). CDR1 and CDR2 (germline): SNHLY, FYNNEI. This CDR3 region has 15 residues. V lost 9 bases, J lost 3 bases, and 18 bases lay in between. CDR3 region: CASTQGGLGKNIQYF. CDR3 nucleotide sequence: TGTGCCAGTACTCAGGGGGGCCTCGGCAAAAACATTCAGTACTTC.

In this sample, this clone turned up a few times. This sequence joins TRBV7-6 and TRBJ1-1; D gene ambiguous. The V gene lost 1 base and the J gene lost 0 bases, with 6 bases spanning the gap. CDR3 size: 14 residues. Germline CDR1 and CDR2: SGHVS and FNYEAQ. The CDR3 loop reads CASSLGRMNTEAFF. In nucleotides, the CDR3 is TGTGCCAGCAGCTTAGGGCGGATGAACACTGAAGCTTTCTTT.

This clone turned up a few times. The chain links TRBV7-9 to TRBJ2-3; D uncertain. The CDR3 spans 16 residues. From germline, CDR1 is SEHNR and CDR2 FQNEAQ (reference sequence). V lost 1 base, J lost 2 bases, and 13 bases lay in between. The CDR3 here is CASSLDIGGFTDTQYF. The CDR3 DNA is TGTGCCAGCAGCTTAGACATTGGCGGATTCACAGATACGCAGTATTTT.

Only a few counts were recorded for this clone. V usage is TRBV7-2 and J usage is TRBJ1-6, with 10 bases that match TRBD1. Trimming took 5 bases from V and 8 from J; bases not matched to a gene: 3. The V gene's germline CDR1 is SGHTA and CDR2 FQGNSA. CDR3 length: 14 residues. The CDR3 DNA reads TGTGCCAGCAGCGGGGACAGGGGTTATTCACCCCTCCACTTT. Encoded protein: CASSGDRGYSPLHF.

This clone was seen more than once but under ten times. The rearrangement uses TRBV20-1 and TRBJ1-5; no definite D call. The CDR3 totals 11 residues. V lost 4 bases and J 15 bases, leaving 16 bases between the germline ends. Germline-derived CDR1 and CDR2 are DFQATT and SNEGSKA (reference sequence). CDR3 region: CSATPGLSPHF. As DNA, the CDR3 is TGCAGTGCTACCCCGGGCCTCTCACCGCATTTT.

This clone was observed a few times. CDR3 in amino acids: CASRRASGGYNEQFF. In DNA form, the CDR3 reads TGTGCCAGCAGGCGGGCTAGCGGGGGTTACAATGAGCAGTTCTTC. The rearrangement links TRBV7-9 to TRBJ2-1; 10 nucleotides match TRBD2. The CDR3 contains 15 residues. J lost 4 bases, V lost 6 bases, and 6 bases had no gene match. Germline loops: CDR1 SEHNR, CDR2 FQNEAQ (reference sequence).

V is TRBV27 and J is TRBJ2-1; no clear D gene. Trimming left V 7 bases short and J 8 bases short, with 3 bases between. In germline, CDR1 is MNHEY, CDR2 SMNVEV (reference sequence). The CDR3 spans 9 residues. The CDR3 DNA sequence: TGTGCCAGCAAAGATGAGCAGTTCTTC. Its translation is CASKDEQFF.

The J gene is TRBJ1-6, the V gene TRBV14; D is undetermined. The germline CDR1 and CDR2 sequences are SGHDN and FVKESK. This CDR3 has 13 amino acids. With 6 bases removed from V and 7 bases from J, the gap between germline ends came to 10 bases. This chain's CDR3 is CASSRVRNSPLHF. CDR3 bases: TGTGCCAGCAGTAGAGTACGGAATTCACCCCTCCACTTT.

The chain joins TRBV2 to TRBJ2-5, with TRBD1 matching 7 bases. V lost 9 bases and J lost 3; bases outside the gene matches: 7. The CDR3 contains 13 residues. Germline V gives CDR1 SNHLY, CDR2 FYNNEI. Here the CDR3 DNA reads TGTGCCAGGGAACGTGGGACAGAAGAGACCCAGTACTTC. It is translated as CARERGTEETQYF.

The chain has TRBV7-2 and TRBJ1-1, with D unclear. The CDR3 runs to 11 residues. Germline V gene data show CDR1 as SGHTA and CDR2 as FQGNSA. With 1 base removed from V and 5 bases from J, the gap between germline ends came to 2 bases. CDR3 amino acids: CASSLETEAFF. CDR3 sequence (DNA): TGTGCCAGCAGCTTAGAGACTGAAGCTTTCTTT.

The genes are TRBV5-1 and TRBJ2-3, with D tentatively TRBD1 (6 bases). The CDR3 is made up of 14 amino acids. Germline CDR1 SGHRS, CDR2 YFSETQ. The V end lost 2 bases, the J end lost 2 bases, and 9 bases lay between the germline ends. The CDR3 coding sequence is TGCGCCAGCAGCTTAGGGACACTCACAGATACGCAGTATTTT. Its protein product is CASSLGTLTDTQYF.

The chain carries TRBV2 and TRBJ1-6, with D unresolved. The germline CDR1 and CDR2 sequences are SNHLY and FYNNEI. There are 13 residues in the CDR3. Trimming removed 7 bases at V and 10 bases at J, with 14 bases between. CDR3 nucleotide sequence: TGTGCCAGCACTCTGGAGCCCGGCTCACCCCTCCACTTT. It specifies CASTLEPGSPLHF.

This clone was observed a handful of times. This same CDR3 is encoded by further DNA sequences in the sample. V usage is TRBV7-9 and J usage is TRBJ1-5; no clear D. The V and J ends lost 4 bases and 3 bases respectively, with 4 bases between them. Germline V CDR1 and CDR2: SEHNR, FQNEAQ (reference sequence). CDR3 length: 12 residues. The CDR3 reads CASSSPNQPQHF. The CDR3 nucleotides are TGTGCCAGCAGCTCCCCCAATCAGCCCCAGCATTTT. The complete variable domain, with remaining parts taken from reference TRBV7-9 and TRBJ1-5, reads DTGVSQNPRHKITKRGQNVTFRCDPISEHNRLYWYRQTLGQGPEFLTYFQNEAQLEKSRLLSDRFSAERPKGSFSTLEIQRTEQGDSAMYLCASSSPNQPQHFGDGTRLSIL.

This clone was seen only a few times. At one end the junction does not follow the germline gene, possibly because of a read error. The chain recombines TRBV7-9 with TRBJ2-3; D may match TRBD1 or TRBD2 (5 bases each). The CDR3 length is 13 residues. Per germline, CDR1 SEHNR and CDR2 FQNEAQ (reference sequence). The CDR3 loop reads CASSEGQYRDLIF. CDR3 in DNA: TGTGCCAGCAGCGAGGGCCAGTACCGGGACCTGATTTTT. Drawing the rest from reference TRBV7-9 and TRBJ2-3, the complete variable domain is DTGVSQNPRHKITKRGQNVTFRCDPISEHNRLYWYRQTLGQGPEFLTYFQNEAQLEKSRLLSDRFSAERPKGSFSTLEIQRTEQGDSAMYLCASSEGQYRDLIFGPGTRLTVL.

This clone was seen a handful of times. The CDR3 nucleotides are TGTGCCAGCAGCTTAGCGTACGCAGGGGTGGAATCACCCCTCCACTTT. It codes for CASSLAYAGVESPLHF. The rearrangement links TRBV7-2 to TRBJ1-6, with D perhaps TRBD1 (6 bases). Germline V gives CDR1 SGHTA, CDR2 FQGNSA. CDR3 length: 16 residues. V was cut by 0 bases and J by 10 bases, with 16 bases left in between.